The clone carrying this T cell receptor (beta chain) was observed a few times. The data were taken from a study of T cell changes during pregnancy in multiple sclerosis. The table came from immunoSEQ multiplex PCR; TCRdb's copy has only in-frame clones and leaves some out. In the table there are around 97,000 clones, around 94% of which are singletons. The V gene's germline CDR1 is SQVTM and CDR2 ANQGSEA. This CDR3 spans 14 amino acids. V was cut by 7 bases and J by 4 bases, with 19 bases left in between. The rearrangement links TRBV29-1 to TRBJ2-5; a possible D gene is TRBD2 (6 bases). The TCR sequence derives from a female donor with multiple sclerosis, enrolled in a pregnancy study. The sequencing used peripheral blood, collected after pregnancy. CDR3 nucleotide sequence: TGCAGCGGGGGGAGGATCCGGATGGGAGAGACCCAGTACTTC. It specifies CSGGRIRMGETQYF.